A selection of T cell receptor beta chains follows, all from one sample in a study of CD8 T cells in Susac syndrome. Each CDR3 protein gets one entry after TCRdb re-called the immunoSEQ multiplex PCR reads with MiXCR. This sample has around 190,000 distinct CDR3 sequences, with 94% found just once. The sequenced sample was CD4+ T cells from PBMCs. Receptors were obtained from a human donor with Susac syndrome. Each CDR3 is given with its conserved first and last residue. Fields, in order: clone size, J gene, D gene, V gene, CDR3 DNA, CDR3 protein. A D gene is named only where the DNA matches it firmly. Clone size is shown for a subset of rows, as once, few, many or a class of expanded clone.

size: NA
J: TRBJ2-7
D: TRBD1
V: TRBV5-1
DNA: TGCGCCAGCAGCTACCTAGGGACAGGGACAGGAGAGCAGTACTTC
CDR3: CASSYLGTGTGEQYF

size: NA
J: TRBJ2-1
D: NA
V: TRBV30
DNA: TGTGCCTGGAGTGGTGGGAATGCTCAGTTCTTC
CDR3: CAWSGGNAQFF

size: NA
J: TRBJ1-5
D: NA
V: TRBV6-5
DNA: TGTGCCAGCAGTTCCGGACAATTTAGCAATCAGCCCCAGCATTTT
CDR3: CASSSGQFSNQPQHF

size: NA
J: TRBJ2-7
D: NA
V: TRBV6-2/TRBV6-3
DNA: TGTGCCAGCAGTTTCTTACCCTACGAGCAGTACTTC
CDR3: CASSFLPYEQYF

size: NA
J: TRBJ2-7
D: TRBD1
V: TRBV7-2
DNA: TGTGCCAGCAGCTGGGGACAGGGGGCCCCCTACGAGCAGTACTTC
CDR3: CASSWGQGAPYEQYF

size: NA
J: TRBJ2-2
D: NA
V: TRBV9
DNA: TGTGCCAGCAGCCCCCTTCTTTCCGGGGAGCTGTTTTTT
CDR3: CASSPLLSGELFF

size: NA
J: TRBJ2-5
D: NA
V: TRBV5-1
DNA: TGCGCCAGCAAATCCGGGGGGCCCGGGGAGACCCAGTACTTC
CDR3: CASKSGGPGETQYF

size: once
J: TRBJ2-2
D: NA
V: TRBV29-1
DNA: TGCAGCGTTGAGGGGCCCACCGGGGAGCTGTTTTTT
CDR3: CSVEGPTGELFF

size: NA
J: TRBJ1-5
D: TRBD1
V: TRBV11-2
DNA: TGTGCCAGCAGCTTAGGACAGGGCGCTTATAGCAATCAGCCCCAGCATTTT
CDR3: CASSLGQGAYSNQPQHF

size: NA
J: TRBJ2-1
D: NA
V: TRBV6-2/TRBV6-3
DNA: TGTGCCAGCCTCTCCTCGTTTGAGCAGTTCTTC
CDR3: CASLSSFEQFF

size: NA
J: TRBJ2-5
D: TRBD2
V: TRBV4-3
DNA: TGCGCCAGCAGCCAAGGGACCGGGGGGGCCAACCAAGAGACCCAGTACTTC
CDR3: CASSQGTGGANQETQYF

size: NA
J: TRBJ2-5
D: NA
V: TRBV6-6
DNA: TGTGCCAGCAGTTTTTCAGGAGAGACCCAGTACTTC
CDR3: CASSFSGETQYF

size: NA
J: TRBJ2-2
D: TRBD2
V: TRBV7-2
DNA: TGTGCCAGCAGCTCCGGGGGGGCGAACGGGGAGCTGTTTTTT
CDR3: CASSSGGANGELFF

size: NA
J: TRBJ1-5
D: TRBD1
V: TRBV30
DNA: TGTGCCTGGACTGGGGACAGGGGTAATCAGCCCCAGCATTTT
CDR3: CAWTGDRGNQPQHF

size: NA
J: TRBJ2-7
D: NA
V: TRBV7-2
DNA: TGTGCCAGCAGCAACTCAGGCCTTGTAGGGGAGCAGTACTTC
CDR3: CASSNSGLVGEQYF

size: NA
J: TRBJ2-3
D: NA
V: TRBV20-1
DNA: TGCAGTGCTAGAGATACTACCTCTAGCACAGATACGCAGTATTTT
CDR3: CSARDTTSSTDTQYF

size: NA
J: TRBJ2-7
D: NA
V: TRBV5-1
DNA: TGCGCCTCTTCCCGGCCCGAGCCCACCTACGAGCAGTACTTC
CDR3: CASSRPEPTYEQYF

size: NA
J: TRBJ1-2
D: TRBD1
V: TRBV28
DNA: TGTGCCAGCAGTTTAGGGACAGGCCCAGGGTATGGCTACACCTTC
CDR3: CASSLGTGPGYGYTF

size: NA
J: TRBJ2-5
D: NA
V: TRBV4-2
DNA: TGTGCCAGCAGCCAAGGGGGGGCCTGGTCGGGGAAGGAGACCCAGTACTTC
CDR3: CASSQGGAWSGKETQYF

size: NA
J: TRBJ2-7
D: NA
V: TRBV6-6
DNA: TGTGCCAGCATGGTCCTCAGCGGCGAGCAGTACTTC
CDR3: CASMVLSGEQYF

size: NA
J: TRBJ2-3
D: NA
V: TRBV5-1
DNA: TGCGCCAGCAGCCCTGACAGCAGACCCACAGATACGCAGTATTTT
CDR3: CASSPDSRPTDTQYF

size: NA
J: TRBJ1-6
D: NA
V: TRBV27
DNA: TGTGCCAGCAGTTTATTCGTGGGGAAAGATAATTCACCCCTCCACTTT
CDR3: CASSLFVGKDNSPLHF

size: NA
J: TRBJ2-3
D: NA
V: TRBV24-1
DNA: TGTGCCACCAGTGACTCGAGGCATCAAGATACGCAGTATTTT
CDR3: CATSDSRHQDTQYF

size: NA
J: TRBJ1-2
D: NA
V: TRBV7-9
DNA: TGTGCCAGCAGCTCAGAACCCCAAGGCTATGGCTACACCTTC
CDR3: CASSSEPQGYGYTF

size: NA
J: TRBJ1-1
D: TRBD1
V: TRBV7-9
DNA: TGTGCCAGCAGCTTAGGAGGGGGACAGGGTCCCGAAGCTTTCTTT
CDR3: CASSLGGGQGPEAFF

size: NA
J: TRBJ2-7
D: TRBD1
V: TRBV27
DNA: TGTGCCAGCAGTATCCCTCGGGTCACCGGGACAGGCTCCTACGAGCAGTACTTC
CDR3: CASSIPRVTGTGSYEQYF

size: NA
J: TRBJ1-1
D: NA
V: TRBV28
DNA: TGTGCCAGCAGTTTAGGACGTGTGAACACTGAAGCTTTCTTT
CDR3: CASSLGRVNTEAFF

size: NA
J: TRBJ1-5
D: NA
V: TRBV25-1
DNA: TGTGCCAGCAGACCACAAGGGGACGGTCAGCCCCAGCATTTT
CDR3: CASRPQGDGQPQHF

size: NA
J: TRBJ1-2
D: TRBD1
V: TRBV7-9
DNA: TGTGCCAGCACCTCCGGGACAGCCTATGGCTACACCTTC
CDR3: CASTSGTAYGYTF

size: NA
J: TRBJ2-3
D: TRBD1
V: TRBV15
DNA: TGTGCCACCAGCAGAGGGGACAGCCGCACAGATACGCAGTATTTT
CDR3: CATSRGDSRTDTQYF

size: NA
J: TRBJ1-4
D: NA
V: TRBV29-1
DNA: TGCAGCGCCAGCAAGGGAAAGGCAACTAATGAAAAACTGTTTTTT
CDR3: CSASKGKATNEKLFF

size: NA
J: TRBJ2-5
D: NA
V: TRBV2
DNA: TGTGCCAGTACAGTAGTGGGACAAGAGACCCAGTACTTC
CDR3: CASTVVGQETQYF

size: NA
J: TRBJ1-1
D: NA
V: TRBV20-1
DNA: TGCAGTGCTGCTCTCGGGCGCACTGAAGCTTTCTTT
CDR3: CSAALGRTEAFF

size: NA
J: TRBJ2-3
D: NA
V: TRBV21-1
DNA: TGTGCCAGCAGCGAAGGACCTGGAACTAGCGGGAATGGAGATACGCAGTATTTT
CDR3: CASSEGPGTSGNGDTQYF

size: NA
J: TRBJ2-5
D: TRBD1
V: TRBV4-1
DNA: TGCGCCAGCAGCCAAGGAAAATTGGACAGGGGGGAGACCCAGTACTTC
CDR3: CASSQGKLDRGETQYF

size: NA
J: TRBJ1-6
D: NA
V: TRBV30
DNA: TGTGCCTTTTCGGGGCAGGTTAATAATTCACCCCTCCACTTT
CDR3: CAFSGQVNNSPLHF

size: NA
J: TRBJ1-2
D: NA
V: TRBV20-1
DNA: TGCAGTACCCCGAGACAGGAAGCTAACTATGGCTACACCTTC
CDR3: CSTPRQEANYGYTF

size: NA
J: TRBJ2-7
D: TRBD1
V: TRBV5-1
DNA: TGCGCCAGCAGCTTAAGGACAGGGCCGTCCTACGAGCAGTACTTC
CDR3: CASSLRTGPSYEQYF

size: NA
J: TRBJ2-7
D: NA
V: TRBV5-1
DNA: TGCGCCAGCAGCTTCGGGGAGGCAAGCTACGAGCAGTACTTC
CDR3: CASSFGEASYEQYF

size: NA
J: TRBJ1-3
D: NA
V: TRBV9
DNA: TGTGCCAGCAGCGTAGCAGGGTTCGGCTCTGGAAACACCATATATTTT
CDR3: CASSVAGFGSGNTIYF

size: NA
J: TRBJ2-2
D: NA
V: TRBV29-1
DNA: TGCAGCGTTGGGGATGGTGTGGAGCTGTTTTTT
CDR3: CSVGDGVELFF

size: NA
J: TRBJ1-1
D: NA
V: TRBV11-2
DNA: TGTGCCAGCAGCCTTCAGTCGGGTAACACTGAAGCTTTCTTT
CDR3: CASSLQSGNTEAFF

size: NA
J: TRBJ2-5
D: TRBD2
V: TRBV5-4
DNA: TGTGCCAGCAGCTTCACCCTTAGCGGGGGGGCGGAAGAGACCCAGTACTTC
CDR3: CASSFTLSGGAEETQYF

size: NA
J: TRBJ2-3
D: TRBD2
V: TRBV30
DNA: TGTGCCTCGGATGTAGCGGGGAGCACAGATACGCAGTATTTT
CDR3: CASDVAGSTDTQYF

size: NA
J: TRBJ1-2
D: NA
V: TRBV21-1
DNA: TGTGCCAGCAGCAAAGACGTCTATGGCTACACCTTC
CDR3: CASSKDVYGYTF

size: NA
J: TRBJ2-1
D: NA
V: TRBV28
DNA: TGTGCCAGCGGCCTTGGGAAGGGCCACCTAACCGATGAGCAGTTCTTC
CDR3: CASGLGKGHLTDEQFF

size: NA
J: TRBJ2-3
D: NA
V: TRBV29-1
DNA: TGCAGCGCGTTAGATCCACCGGGCACAGATACGCAGTATTTT
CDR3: CSALDPPGTDTQYF

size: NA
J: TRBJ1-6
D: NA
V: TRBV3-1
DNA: TGTGCCAGCAGCCAAGATGGGCAGAATTCACCCCTCCACTTT
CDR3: CASSQDGQNSPLHF

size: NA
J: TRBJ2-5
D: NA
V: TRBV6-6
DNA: TGTGCCAGCAGCGAACCGAGGACAGATTTACAAGAGACCCAGTACTTC
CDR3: CASSEPRTDLQETQYF

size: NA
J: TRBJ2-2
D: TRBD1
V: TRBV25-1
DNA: TGTGCCAGCAGGGGACAGGGGAACACCGGGGAGCTGTTTTTT
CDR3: CASRGQGNTGELFF

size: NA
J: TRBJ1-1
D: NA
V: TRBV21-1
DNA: TGTGCCAGCAGCAAAGCGGATCAGGTGAACACTGAAGCTTTCTTT
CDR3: CASSKADQVNTEAFF

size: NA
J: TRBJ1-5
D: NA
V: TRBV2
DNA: TGTGCCAGCAGTGAGAGGATGGAAAATCAGCCCCAGCATTTT
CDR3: CASSERMENQPQHF

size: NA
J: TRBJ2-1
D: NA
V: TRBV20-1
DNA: TGCAGTGCTATCTTTGGACTCCGCGACTACAATGAGCAGTTCTTC
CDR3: CSAIFGLRDYNEQFF

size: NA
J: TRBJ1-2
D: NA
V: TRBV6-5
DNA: TGTGCCACCAAACTATTCCAGGGGCAGGCTGGCTACACCTTC
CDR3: CATKLFQGQAGYTF

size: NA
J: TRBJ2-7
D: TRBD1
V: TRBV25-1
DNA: TGTGCCAGCAGTGAACCGGGACAGGGAAGACAGTACTTC
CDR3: CASSEPGQGRQYF